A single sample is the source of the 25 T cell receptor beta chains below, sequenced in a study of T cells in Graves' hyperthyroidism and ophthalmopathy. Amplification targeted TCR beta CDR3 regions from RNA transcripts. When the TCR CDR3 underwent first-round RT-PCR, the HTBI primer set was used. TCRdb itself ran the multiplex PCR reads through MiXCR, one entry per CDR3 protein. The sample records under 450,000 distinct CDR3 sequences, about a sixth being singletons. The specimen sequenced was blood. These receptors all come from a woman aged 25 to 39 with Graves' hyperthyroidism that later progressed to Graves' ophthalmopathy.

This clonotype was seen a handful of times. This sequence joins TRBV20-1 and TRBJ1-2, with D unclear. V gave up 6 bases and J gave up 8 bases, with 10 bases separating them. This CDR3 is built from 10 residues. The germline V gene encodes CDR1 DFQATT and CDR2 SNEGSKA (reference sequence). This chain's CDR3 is CSAPAGGYTF. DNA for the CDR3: TGCAGTGCCCCGGCGGGGGGCTACACCTTC.

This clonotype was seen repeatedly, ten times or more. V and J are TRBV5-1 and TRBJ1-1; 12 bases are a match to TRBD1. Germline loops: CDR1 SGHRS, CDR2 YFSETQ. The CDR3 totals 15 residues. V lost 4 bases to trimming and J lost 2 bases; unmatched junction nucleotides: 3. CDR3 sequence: CASSRDRGRNTEAFF. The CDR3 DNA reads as TGCGCCAGCAGCCGGGACAGGGGGCGTAACACTGAAGCTTTCTTT.

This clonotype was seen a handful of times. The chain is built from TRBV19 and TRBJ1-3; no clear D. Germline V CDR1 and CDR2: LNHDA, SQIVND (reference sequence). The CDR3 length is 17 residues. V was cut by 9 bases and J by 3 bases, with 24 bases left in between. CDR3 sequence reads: CASGFRQSNRGGNTIYF. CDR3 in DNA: TGTGCCAGCGGGTTTCGGCAGTCAAATCGAGGTGGAAACACCATATATTTT.

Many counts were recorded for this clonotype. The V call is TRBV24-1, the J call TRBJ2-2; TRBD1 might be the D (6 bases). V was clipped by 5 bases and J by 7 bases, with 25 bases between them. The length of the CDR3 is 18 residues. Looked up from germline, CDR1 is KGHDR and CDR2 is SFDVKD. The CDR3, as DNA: TGTGCCACCAGTGCCTCCATCGAACAGGGAAGGACGGGCGGGGAGCTGTTTTTT. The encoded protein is CATSASIEQGRTGGELFF.

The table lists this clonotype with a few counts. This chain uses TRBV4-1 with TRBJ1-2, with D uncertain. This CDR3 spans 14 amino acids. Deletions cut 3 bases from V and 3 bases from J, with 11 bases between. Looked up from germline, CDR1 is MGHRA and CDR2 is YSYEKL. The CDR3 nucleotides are TGCGCCAGCAGCCATCCGCAGCCTCACTATGGCTACACCTTC. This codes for CASSHPQPHYGYTF.

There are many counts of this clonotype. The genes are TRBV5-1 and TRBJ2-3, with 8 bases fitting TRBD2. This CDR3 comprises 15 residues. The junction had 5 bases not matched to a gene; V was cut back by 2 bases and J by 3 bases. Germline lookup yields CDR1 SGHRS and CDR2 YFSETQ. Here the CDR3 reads CASSLTGGPTDTQYF. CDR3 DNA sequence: TGCGCCAGCAGCTTAACGGGAGGGCCTACAGATACGCAGTATTTT.

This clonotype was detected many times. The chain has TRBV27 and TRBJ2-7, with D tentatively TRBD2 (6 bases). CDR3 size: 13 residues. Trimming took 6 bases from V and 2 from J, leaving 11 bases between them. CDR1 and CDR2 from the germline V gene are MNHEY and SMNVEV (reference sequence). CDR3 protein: CASRLAETYEQYF. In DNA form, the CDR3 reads TGTGCCAGCAGGTTAGCGGAGACCTACGAGCAGTACTTC.

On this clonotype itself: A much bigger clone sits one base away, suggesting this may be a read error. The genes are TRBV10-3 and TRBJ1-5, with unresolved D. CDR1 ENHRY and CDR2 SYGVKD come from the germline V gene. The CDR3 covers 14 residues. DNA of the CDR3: TGTGCCAGCAGTGAAGCGCCACTTAGTGGGACCCAGCATTTT. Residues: CASSEAPLSGTQHF.

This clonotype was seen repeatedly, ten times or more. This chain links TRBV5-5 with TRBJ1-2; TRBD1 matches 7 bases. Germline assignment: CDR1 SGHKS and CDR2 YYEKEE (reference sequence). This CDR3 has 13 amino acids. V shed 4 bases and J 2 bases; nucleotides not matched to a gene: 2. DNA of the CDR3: TGTGCCAGCAGCGAGGGACAGAACTATGGCTACACCTTC. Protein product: CASSEGQNYGYTF.

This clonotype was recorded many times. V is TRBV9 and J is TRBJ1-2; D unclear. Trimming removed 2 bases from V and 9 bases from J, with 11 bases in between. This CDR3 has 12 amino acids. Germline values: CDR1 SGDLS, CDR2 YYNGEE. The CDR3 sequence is CASSVGPGRYTF. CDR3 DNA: TGTGCCAGCAGCGTCGGACCTGGACGCTACACCTTC.

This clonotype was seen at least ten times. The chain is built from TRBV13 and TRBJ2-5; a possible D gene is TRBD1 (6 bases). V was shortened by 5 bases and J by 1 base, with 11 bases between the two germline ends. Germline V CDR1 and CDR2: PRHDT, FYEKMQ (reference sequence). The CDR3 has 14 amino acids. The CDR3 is CASSKQGRQETQYF. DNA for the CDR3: TGTGCCAGCAGCAAACAGGGCCGCCAAGAGACCCAGTACTTC. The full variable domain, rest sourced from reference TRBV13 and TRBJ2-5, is AAGVIQSPRHLIKEKRETATLKCYPIPRHDTVYWYQQGPGQDPQFLISFYEKMQSDKGSIPDRFSAQQFSDYHSELNMSSLELGDSALYFCASSKQGRQETQYFGPGTRLLVL.

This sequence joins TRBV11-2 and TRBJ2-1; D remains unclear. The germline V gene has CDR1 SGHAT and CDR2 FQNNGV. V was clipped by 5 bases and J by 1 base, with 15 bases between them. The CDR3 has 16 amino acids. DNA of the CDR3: TGTGCCAGCAGCGCTAATTTACAGATTTCCTACAATGAGCAGTTCTTC. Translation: CASSANLQISYNEQFF.

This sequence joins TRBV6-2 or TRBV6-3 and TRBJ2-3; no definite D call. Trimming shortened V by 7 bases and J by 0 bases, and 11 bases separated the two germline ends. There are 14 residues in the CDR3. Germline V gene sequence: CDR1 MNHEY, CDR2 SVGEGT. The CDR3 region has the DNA TGTGCCAGCACCCATGCCGGAAGCACAGATACGCAGTATTTT. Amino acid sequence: CASTHAGSTDTQYF.

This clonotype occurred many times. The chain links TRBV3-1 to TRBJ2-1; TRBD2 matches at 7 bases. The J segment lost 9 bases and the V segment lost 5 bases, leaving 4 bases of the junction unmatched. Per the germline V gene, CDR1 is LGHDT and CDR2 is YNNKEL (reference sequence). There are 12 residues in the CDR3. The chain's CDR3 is CASSSGEGEQFF. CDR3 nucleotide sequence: TGTGCCAGCAGCTCGGGGGAGGGTGAGCAGTTCTTC.

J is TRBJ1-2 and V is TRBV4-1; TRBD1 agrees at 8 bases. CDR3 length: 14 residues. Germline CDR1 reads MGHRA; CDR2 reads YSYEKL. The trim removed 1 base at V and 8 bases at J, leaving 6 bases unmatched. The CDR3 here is CASSQGQGMEGYTF. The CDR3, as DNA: TGCGCCAGCAGCCAAGGACAGGGGATGGAGGGCTACACCTTC.

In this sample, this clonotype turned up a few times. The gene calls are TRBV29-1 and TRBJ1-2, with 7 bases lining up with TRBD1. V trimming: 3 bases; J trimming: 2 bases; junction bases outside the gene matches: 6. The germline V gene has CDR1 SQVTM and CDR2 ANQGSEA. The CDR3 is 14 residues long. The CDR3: CSVDGGGRNYGYTF. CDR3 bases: TGCAGCGTTGACGGAGGGGGCAGAAACTATGGCTACACCTTC.

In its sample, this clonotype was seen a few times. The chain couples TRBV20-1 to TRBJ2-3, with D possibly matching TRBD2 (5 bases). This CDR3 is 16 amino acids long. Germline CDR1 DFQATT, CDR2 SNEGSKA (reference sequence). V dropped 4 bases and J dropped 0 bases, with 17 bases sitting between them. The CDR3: CSATDLMSASTDTQYF. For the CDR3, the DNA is TGCAGTGCTACGGACTTAATGTCGGCTAGCACAGATACGCAGTATTTT.

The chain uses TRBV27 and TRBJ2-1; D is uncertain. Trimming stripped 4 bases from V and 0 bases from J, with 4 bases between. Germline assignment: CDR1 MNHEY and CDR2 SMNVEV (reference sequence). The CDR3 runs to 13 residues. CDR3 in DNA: TGTGCCAGCAGTTACCGCTCCTACAATGAGCAGTTCTTC. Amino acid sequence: CASSYRSYNEQFF.

The CDR3: CASSNRGTTFHEQYF. The CDR3 DNA sequence: TGTGCCAGCAGCAACCGCGGGACCACCTTCCACGAGCAGTACTTC. This chain joins TRBV13 and TRBJ2-7; tentative D call: TRBD2 (6 bases). The CDR3 consists of 15 residues. Germline V gene sequence: CDR1 PRHDT, CDR2 FYEKMQ (reference sequence). V gave up 5 bases and J gave up 5 bases, with 19 bases separating them.

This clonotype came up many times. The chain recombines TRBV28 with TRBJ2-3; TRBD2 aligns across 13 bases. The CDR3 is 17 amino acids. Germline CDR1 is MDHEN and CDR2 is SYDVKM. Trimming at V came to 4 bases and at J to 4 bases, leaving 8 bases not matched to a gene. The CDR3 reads CASSYGLAGVLSDTQYF. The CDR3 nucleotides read TGTGCCAGCAGTTACGGACTAGCGGGAGTTTTATCAGATACGCAGTATTTT.

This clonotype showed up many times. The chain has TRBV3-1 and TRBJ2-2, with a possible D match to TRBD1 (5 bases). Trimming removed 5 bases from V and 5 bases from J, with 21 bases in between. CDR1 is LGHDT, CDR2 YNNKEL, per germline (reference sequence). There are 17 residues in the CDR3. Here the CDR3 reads CASSSLMRQGYTGELFF. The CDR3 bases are TGTGCCAGCAGCTCCTTAATGCGGCAGGGTTATACCGGGGAGCTGTTTTTT. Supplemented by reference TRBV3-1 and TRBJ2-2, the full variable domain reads DTAVSQTPKYLVTQMGNDKSIKCEQNLGHDTMYWYKQDSKKFLKIMFSYNNKELIINETVPNRFSPKSPDKAHLNLHINSLELGDSAVYFCASSSLMRQGYTGELFFGEGSRLTVL.

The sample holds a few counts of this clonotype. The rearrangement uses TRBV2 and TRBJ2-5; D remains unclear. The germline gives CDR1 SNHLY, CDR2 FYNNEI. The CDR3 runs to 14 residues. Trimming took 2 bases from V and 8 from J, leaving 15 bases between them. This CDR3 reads CASSERATSGTQYF. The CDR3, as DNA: TGTGCCAGCAGTGAAAGGGCAACCTCGGGCACCCAGTACTTC.

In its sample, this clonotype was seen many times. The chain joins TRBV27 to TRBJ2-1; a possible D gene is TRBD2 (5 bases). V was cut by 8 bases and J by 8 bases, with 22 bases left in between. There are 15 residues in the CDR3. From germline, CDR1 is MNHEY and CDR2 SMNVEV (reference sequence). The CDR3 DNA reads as TGTGCCAGCGCCACCCCTTTGGTGAGGGTCCATGAGCAGTTCTTC. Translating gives CASATPLVRVHEQFF.

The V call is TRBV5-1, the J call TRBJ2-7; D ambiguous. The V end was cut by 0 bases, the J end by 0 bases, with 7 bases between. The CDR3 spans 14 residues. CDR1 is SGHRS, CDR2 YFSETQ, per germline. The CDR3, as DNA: TGCGCCAGCAGCTTGGAAGGGATCTCCTACGAGCAGTACTTC. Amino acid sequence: CASSLEGISYEQYF.

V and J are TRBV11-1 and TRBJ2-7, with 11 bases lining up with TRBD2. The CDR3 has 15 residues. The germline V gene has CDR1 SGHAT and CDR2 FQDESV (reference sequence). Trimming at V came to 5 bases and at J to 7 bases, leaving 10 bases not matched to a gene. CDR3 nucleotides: TGTGCCAGCAGCCCGCTACTAGCGGGAGCGGGAGAGCAGTACTTC. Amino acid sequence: CASSPLLAGAGEQYF.